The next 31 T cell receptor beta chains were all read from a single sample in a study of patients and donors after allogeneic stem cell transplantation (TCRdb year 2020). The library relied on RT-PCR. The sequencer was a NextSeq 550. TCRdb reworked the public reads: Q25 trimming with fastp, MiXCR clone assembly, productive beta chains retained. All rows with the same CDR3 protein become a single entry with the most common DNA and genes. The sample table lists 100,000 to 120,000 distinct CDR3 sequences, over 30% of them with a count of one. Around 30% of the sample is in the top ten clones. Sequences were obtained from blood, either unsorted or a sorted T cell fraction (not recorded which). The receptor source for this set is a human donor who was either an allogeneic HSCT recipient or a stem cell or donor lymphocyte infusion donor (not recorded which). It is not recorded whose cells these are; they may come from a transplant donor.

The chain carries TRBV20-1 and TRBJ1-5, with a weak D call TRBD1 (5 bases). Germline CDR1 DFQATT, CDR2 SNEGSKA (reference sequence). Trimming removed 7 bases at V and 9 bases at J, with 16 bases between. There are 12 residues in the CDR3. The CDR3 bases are TGCAGTGGTGGGACGGCCTCAGGGCCCCAGCATTTT. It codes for CSGGTASGPQHF.

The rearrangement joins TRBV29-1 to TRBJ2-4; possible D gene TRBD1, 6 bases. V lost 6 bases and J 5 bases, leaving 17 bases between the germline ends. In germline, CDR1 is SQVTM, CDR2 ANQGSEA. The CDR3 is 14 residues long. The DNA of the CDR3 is TGCAGCGTAAAGCCACAGGGTCGACAAAACATTCAGTACTTC. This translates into CSVKPQGRQNIQYF.

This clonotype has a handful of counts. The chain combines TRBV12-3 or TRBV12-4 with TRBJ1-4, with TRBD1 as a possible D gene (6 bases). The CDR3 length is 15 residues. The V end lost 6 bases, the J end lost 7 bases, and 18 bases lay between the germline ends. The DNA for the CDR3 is TGTGCCAGCAGCCACCGAAAACAGGGCAGTGAAAAACTGTTTTTT. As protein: CASSHRKQGSEKLFF.

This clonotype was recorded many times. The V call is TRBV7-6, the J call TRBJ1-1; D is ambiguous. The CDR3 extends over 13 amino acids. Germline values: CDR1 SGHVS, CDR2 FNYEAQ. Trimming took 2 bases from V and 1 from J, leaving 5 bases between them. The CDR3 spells CASSLTPNTEAFF. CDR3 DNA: TGTGCCAGCAGCTTAACACCGAACACTGAAGCTTTCTTT.

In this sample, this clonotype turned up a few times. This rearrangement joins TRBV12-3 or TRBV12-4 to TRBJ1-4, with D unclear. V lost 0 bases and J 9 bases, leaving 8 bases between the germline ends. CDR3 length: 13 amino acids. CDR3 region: CASSLAVDKKLFF. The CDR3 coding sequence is TGTGCCAGCAGTTTAGCGGTCGATAAAAAACTGTTTTTT.

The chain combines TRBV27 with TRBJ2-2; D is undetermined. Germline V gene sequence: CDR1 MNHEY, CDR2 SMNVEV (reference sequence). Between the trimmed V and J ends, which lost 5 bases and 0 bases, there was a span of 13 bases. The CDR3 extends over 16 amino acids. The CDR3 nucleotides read TGTGCCAGCAGTCCCCCGACACCAGCGAACACCGGGGAGCTGTTTTTT. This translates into CASSPPTPANTGELFF.

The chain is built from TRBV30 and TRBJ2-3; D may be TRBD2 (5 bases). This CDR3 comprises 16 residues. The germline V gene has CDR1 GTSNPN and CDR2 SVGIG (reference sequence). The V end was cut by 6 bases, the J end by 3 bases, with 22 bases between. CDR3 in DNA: TGTGCCTGCCAACGCGGAGGTCCGTCTTGGACAGATACGCAGTATTTT. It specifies CACQRGGPSWTDTQYF.

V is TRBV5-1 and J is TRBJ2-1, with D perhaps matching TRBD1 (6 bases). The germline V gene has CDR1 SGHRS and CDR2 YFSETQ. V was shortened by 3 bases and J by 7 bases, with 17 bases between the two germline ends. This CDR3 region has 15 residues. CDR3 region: CASSSRDTPGNEQFF. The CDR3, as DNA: TGCGCCAGCAGCTCCCGGGACACCCCCGGGAATGAGCAGTTCTTC.

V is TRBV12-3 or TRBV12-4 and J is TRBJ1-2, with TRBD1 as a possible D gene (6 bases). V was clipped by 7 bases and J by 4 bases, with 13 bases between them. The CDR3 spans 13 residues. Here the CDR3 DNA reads TGTGCCAGCAATCTACAGGGTCTCTATGGCTACACCTTC. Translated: CASNLQGLYGYTF.

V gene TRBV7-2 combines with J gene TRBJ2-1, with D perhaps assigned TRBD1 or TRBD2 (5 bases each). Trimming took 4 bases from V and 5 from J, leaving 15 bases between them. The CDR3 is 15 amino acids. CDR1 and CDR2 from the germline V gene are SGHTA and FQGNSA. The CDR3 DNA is TGTGCCAGCAGCTCCCTAGGGACGAAGCACAATGAGCAGTTCTTC. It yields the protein CASSSLGTKHNEQFF.

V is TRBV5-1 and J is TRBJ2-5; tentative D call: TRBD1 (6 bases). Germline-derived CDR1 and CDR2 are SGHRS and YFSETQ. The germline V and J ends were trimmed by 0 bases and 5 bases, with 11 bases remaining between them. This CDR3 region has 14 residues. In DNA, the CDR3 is TGCGCCAGCAGCTTGGAGGCGCAGGGGGAGACCCAGTACTTC. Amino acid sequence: CASSLEAQGETQYF.

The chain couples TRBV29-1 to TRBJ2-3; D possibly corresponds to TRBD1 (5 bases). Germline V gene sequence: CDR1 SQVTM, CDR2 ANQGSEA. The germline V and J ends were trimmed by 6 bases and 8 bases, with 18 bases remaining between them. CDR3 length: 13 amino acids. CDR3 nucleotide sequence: TGCAGCGTCTTGGACAAGCTAATTACTACGCAGTATTTT. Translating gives CSVLDKLITTQYF.

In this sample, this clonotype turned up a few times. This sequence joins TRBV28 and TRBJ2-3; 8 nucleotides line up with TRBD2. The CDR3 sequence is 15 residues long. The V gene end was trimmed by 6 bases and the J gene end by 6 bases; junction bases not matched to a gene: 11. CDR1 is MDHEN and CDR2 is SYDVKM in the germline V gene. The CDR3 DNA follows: TGTGCCAGCAGCTTGGGACTAGGGGAAGGGGATACGCAGTATTTT. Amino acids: CASSLGLGEGDTQYF.

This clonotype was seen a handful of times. CDR3 amino acids: CASSLQGSGANVLTF. As DNA, the CDR3 is TGTGCCAGCTCCCTACAGGGCTCTGGGGCCAACGTCCTGACTTTC. This chain links TRBV12-3 or TRBV12-4 with TRBJ2-6, with D possibly matching TRBD1 (6 bases). The CDR3 spans 15 residues. Trimming removed 8 bases from V and 0 bases from J, with 11 bases in between.

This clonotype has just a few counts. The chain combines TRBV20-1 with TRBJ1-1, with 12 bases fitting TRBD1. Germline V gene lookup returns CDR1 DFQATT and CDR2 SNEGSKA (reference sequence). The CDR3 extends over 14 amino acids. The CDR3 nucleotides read TGCGTTATCCGAAGGGGACAGGGGGCGACTGAAGCTTTCTTT. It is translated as CVIRRGQGATEAFF.

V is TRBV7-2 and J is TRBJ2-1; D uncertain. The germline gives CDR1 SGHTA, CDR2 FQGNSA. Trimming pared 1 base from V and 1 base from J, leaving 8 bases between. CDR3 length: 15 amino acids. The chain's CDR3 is CASSLVVLSYNEQFF. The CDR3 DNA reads TGTGCCAGCAGCTTAGTGGTTCTTTCCTACAATGAGCAGTTCTTC.

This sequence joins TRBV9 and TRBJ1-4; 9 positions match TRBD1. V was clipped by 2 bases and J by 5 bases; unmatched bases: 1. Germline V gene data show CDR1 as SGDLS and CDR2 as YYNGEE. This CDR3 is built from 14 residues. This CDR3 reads CASSVGTGNEKLFF. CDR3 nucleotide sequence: TGTGCCAGCAGCGTGGGGACAGGGAATGAAAAACTGTTTTTT.

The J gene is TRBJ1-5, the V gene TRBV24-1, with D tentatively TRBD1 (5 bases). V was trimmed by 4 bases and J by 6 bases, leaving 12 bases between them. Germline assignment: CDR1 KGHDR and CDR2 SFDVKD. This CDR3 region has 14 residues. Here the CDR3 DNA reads TGTGCCACCAGTGAAGGAGGGGAGGTTCAGCCCCAGCATTTT. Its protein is CATSEGGEVQPQHF.

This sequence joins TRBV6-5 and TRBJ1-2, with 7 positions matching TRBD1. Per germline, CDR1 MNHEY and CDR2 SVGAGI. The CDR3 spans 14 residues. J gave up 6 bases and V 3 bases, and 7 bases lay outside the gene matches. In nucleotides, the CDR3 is TGTGCCAGCAGTTATGACAGGGCCGGGGATGGCTACACCTTC. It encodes CASSYDRAGDGYTF.

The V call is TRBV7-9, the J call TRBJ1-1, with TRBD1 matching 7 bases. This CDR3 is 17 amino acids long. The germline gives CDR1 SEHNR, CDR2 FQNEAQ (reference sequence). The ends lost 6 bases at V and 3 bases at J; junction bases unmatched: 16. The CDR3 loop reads CASRKKAGGGWDTEAFF. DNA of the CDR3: TGTGCCAGCAGGAAGAAGGCAGGGGGAGGATGGGACACTGAAGCTTTCTTT.

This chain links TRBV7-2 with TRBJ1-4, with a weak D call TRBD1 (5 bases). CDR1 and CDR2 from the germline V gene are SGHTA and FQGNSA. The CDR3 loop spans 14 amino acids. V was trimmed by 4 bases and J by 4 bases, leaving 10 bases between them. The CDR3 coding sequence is TGTGCCAGCAGCTCGCGGGGCCGTAATGAAAAACTGTTTTTT. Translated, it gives CASSSRGRNEKLFF.

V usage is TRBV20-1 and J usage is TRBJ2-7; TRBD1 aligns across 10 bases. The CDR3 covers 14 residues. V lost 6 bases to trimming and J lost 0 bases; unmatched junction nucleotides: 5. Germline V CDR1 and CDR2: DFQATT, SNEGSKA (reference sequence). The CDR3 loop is CSAQTGGPSYEQYF. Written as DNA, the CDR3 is TGCAGTGCCCAGACAGGGGGCCCCTCCTACGAGCAGTACTTC.

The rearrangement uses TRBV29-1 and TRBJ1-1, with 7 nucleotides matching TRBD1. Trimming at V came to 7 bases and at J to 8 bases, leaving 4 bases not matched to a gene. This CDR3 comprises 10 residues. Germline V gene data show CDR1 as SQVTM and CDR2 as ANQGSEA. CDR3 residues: CSAKDREAFF. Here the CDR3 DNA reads TGCAGCGCCAAGGACAGGGAAGCTTTCTTT.

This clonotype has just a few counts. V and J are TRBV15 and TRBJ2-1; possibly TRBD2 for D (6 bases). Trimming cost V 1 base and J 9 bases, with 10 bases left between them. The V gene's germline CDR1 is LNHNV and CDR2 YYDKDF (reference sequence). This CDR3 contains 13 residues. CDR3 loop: CATSRALAGEQFF. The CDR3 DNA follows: TGTGCCACCAGCAGAGCACTAGCTGGTGAGCAGTTCTTC.

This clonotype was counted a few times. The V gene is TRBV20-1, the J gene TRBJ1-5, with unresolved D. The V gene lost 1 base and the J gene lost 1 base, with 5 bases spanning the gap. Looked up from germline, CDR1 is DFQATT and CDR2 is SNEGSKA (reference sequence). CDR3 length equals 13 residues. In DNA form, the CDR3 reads TGCAGTGCTAGAGTGGACAGCAATCAGCCCCAGCATTTT. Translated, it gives CSARVDSNQPQHF.

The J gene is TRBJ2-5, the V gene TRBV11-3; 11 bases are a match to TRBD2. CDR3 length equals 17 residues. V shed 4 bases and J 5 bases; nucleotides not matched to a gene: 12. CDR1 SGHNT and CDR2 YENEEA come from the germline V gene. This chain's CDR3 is CASSSKKLAGVEETQYF. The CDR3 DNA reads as TGTGCCAGCAGCTCGAAAAAACTAGCGGGAGTTGAGGAGACCCAGTACTTC.

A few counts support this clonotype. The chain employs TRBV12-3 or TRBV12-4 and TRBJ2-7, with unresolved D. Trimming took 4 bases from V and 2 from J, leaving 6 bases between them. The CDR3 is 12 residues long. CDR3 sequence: CASSSRTYEQYF. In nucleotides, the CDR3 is TGTGCCAGCAGTTCCCGGACCTACGAGCAGTACTTC.

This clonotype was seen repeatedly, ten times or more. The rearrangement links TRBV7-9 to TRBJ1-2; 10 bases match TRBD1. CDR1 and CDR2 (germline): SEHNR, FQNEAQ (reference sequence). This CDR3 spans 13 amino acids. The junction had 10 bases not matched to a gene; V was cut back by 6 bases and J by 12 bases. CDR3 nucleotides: TGTGCCAGCAGGTCAAATGGACAGGGGGGAAACACCTTC. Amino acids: CASRSNGQGGNTF.

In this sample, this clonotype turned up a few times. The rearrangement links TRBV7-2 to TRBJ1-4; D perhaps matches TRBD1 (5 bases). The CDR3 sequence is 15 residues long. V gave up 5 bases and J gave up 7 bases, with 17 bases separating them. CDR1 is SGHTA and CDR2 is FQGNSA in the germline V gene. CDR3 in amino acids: CASSPDSTTGEKLFF. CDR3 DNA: TGTGCCAGCAGCCCCGACAGTACCACGGGTGAAAAACTGTTTTTT.

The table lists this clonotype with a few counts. The CDR3 protein is CASSYSGFGVYEQYF. CDR3 in DNA: TGTGCCAGCAGTTACTCCGGCTTCGGAGTCTACGAGCAGTACTTC. The rearrangement links TRBV6-5 to TRBJ2-7; D is undetermined. Trimming took 0 bases from V and 3 from J, leaving 12 bases between them. CDR3 length: 15 amino acids. The germline CDR1 and CDR2 sequences are MNHEY and SVGAGI.

The CDR3 region has the DNA TGTGCCAGCAGCCCCTCCGGTGGCAACATTCAGTACTTC. Protein: CASSPSGGNIQYF. The rearrangement uses TRBV11-2 and TRBJ2-4; D call uncertain. The V and J ends lost 5 bases and 7 bases respectively, with 12 bases between them. The CDR3 is 13 amino acids. Germline CDR1 SGHAT, CDR2 FQNNGV.